The rows below give T cell receptor beta chains drawn from one sample of a study of beta chain features in type 1 diabetes. The data were produced by immunoSEQ multiplex PCR, yet TCRdb's version contains in-frame clones alone and is incomplete. The table has approximately 170,000 clones, more than 60% seen once. The sample consisted of naive CD4+ T cells from blood. The receptors were gathered from a man aged 25 to 45 with type 1 diabetes. The CDR3 runs from the conserved cysteine through the conserved F or W. The order of the fields is J gene, V gene, CDR3 protein.

j_gene: .; v_gene: TRBV9; CDR3aa: CASSTRDRYEQYF
j_gene: TRBJ2-7; v_gene: TRBV7-9; CDR3aa: CASSPGFDEQYF
j_gene: TRBJ2-5; v_gene: TRBV7-9; CDR3aa: CASSRRQQETQYF
j_gene: TRBJ2-3; v_gene: TRBV5-6; CDR3aa: CASSLRGPTDTQYF
j_gene: TRBJ2-5; v_gene: TRBV7-2; CDR3aa: CASRRGEETQYF
j_gene: TRBJ1-1; v_gene: TRBV30; CDR3aa: CAWRRPGVSSTEAFF
j_gene: TRBJ2-1; v_gene: TRBV4-3; CDR3aa: CASSQDALAGAVNEQFF
j_gene: TRBJ1-5; v_gene: TRBV7-2; CDR3aa: CASSFTGEAQHF
j_gene: TRBJ1-3; v_gene: TRBV30; CDR3aa: CAWSVLARHSSGNTIYF
j_gene: TRBJ1-6; v_gene: TRBV30; CDR3aa: CAWISGVEEISPLHF
j_gene: TRBJ2-7; v_gene: TRBV30; CDR3aa: CAWLGGGGEQYF
j_gene: TRBJ1-2; v_gene: TRBV4-3; CDR3aa: CASSSQGGTGAYYGYTF
j_gene: TRBJ2-1; v_gene: TRBV9; CDR3aa: CASSVDLLGNEQFF
j_gene: TRBJ1-1; v_gene: TRBV20-1; CDR3aa: CSARPAAEAFF
j_gene: TRBJ2-1; v_gene: TRBV7-9; CDR3aa: CASSLFGSQDDEQFF
j_gene: TRBJ1-2; v_gene: TRBV27; CDR3aa: CASSSPGQGAGGYTF
j_gene: TRBJ2-3; v_gene: TRBV29-1; CDR3aa: CSVKGDGTDTQYF
j_gene: TRBJ2-7; v_gene: TRBV4-1; CDR3aa: CASSQDHERGRYEQYF
j_gene: TRBJ2-3; v_gene: TRBV7-2; CDR3aa: CASSLDRIRDTQYF
j_gene: TRBJ2-7; v_gene: TRBV7-9; CDR3aa: CASSPSSYEQYF
j_gene: TRBJ2-7; v_gene: TRBV7-9; CDR3aa: CASSLGQGEGEQYF
j_gene: TRBJ1-3; v_gene: TRBV29-1; CDR3aa: CSVTVTGNTIYF
j_gene: TRBJ1-3; v_gene: TRBV6-4; CDR3aa: CASRGAGNPSGNTIYF
j_gene: TRBJ2-7; v_gene: TRBV27; CDR3aa: CASSPRQGGSHEQYF
j_gene: TRBJ1-5; v_gene: TRBV25-1; CDR3aa: CASSHRRGSGQPQHF
j_gene: TRBJ1-5; v_gene: TRBV25-1; CDR3aa: CASSATGQPQHF
j_gene: TRBJ2-1; v_gene: TRBV30; CDR3aa: CAWARGNNEQFF
j_gene: TRBJ2-3; v_gene: TRBV5-1; CDR3aa: CASSFTTGEDTQYF
j_gene: TRBJ2-2; v_gene: TRBV29-1; CDR3aa: CSVSRGQRPPNTGELFF
j_gene: TRBJ2-4; v_gene: TRBV29-1; CDR3aa: CSVLGSIQYF
j_gene: TRBJ2-1; v_gene: TRBV20-1; CDR3aa: CSASTVGEQFF
j_gene: TRBJ1-2; v_gene: TRBV29-1; CDR3aa: CSVGQGTYGYTF
j_gene: TRBJ1-5; v_gene: TRBV28; CDR3aa: CASSLRGANQPQHF
j_gene: TRBJ2-3; v_gene: TRBV4-1; CDR3aa: CASSQDRTSHTDTQYF
j_gene: TRBJ2-3; v_gene: TRBV29-1; CDR3aa: CSGEGHPGLALTDTQYF
j_gene: TRBJ2-1; v_gene: TRBV9; CDR3aa: CASSGPETNEQFF
j_gene: TRBJ1-6; v_gene: TRBV29-1; CDR3aa: CSVGTGDSPLHF
j_gene: TRBJ2-3; v_gene: TRBV25-1; CDR3aa: CASSRSGGVGTQYF
j_gene: TRBJ2-2; v_gene: TRBV15; CDR3aa: CATSTEGRDRNTGELFF
j_gene: TRBJ2-7; v_gene: TRBV29-1; CDR3aa: CSAGKASYEQYF
j_gene: TRBJ2-4; v_gene: TRBV4-1; CDR3aa: CASSQDRQALAKNIQYF
j_gene: TRBJ2-1; v_gene: TRBV7-9; CDR3aa: CASSSGTGQFF
j_gene: TRBJ2-5; v_gene: TRBV29-1; CDR3aa: CSVNKAPGQGALRGQYF
j_gene: TRBJ1-5; v_gene: TRBV9; CDR3aa: CASSGHRRFNQPQHF
j_gene: TRBJ1-6; v_gene: TRBV4-3; CDR3aa: CASSQDRQPNSPLHF
j_gene: TRBJ1-1; v_gene: TRBV7-9; CDR3aa: CASRPSGGDHTEAFF
j_gene: TRBJ2-1; v_gene: TRBV9; CDR3aa: CASSVEKNEQFF
j_gene: TRBJ1-6; v_gene: TRBV5-1; CDR3aa: CASSLGDSPLHF
j_gene: TRBJ1-6; v_gene: TRBV27; CDR3aa: CASSFDGPHSPLHF
j_gene: TRBJ1-1; v_gene: TRBV29-1; CDR3aa: CSVEGALGNTEAFF
j_gene: TRBJ2-5; v_gene: TRBV7-2; CDR3aa: CASSLFRAGATEETQYF
j_gene: TRBJ1-2; v_gene: TRBV29-1; CDR3aa: CSVAFQRNYGYTF
j_gene: TRBJ2-1; v_gene: TRBV9; CDR3aa: CASSVGTYNEQFF
j_gene: TRBJ1-1; v_gene: TRBV29-1; CDR3aa: CSVEAQGAEAFF
j_gene: TRBJ2-7; v_gene: TRBV9; CDR3aa: CASSVSPDPYEQYF
j_gene: TRBJ2-5; v_gene: TRBV30; CDR3aa: CAWRSYTGVAETQYF